The clone carrying this T cell receptor beta chain occurred many times. The record originates from a study of regulatory T cells in long-lasting Graves disease. Time point described: newly diagnosed GD, antithyroid drugs for less than 3 months. The TCR library was made from RNA that had been extracted from PBMCs in TRIzol. Trimming shortened V by 2 bases and J by 1 base, and 11 bases separated the two germline ends. The CDR3 extends over 15 amino acids. Germline CDR1 reads LGHDT; CDR2 reads YNNKEL (reference sequence). Investigators prepared the TCR beta libraries by applying iRepertoire HTBI primers and Arm-PCR of CDR3 regions. TCRdb passed the multiplex PCR reads through MiXCR, listing each CDR3 protein once. The data show about 530,000 distinct CDR3 sequences, about 15% seen once. The same data also went into a second study, on T cells in Graves' hyperthyroidism and ophthalmopathy. This second study notes: Blood also showed most of the thyroid clonotypes that were expanded above 0.001. Separating ophthalmopathy from stable hyperthyroidism was achieved by a 13 V-J model.

The rearrangement joins TRBV3-1 to TRBJ1-1, with D possibly being TRBD1 (6 bases). Specimen: peripheral blood mononuclear cells (PBMCs), collected at new diagnosis, from a patient treated with antithyroid drugs. This receptor was obtained from a woman aged 35 to 59 with Graves disease. The CDR3 coding sequence is TGTGCCAGCAGCCAACCTGGGGGCGGGAACACTGAAGCTTTCTTT. Translated, it gives CASSQPGGGNTEAFF.